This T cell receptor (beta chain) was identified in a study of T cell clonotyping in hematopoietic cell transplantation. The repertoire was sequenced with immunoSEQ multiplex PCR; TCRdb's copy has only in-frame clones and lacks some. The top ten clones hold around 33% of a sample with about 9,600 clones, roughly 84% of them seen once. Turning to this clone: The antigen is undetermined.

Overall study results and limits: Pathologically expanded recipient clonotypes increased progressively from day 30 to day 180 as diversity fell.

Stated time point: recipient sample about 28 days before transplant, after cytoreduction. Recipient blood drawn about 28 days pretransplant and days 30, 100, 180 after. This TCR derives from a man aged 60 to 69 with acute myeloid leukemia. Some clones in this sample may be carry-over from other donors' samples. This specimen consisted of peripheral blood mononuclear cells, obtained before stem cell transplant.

CDR3 residues: CAWRDRGNQPQHF. The CDR3 DNA reads as TGTGCCTGGAGAGACAGGGGAAATCAGCCCCAGCATTTT. The genes are TRBV30 and TRBJ1-5; 8 positions match TRBD1. Germline values: CDR1 GTSNPN, CDR2 SVGIG (reference sequence). This CDR3 region has 13 residues. With V trimmed by 3 bases and J by 4 bases, 2 bases remained unmatched. Variable domain in full (rest from reference TRBV30 and TRBJ1-5): SQTIHQWPATLVQPVGSPLSLECTVEGTSNPNLYWYRQAAGRGLQLLFYSVGIGQISSEVPQNLSASRPQDRQFILSSKKLLLSDSGFYLCAWRDRGNQPQHFGDGTRLSIL.